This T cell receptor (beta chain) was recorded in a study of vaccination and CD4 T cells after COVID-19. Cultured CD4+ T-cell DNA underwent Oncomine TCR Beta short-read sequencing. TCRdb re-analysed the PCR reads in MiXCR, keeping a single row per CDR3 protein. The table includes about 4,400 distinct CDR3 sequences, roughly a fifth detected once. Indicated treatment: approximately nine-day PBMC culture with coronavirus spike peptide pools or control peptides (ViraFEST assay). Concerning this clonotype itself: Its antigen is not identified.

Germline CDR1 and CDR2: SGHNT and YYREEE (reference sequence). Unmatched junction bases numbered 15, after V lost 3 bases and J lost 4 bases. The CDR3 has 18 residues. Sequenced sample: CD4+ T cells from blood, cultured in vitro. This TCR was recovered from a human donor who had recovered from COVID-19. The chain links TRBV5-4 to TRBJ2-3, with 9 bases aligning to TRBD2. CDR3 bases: TGTGCCAGCAGCTCGGGGTCAGCGGGGGGCCGGGTTCCAGATACGCAGTATTTT. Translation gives CASSSGSAGGRVPDTQYF.